Below are 7 T cell receptor beta chains sequenced from a single sample in a study of glioma-infiltrating T cells. Using RNA template, CDR3s of TCR alpha and beta were amplified with iRepertoire arm-PCR. TCRdb reanalysed the multiplex PCR reads using MiXCR and keeps one entry per CDR3 protein. The data show tens of thousands of distinct CDR3 sequences, about 23% seen once. What was sequenced was glioma tissue, nonneoplastic brain tissue, or PBMCs (not recorded which). The receptor source for this set is a human donor with low-grade glioma or glioblastoma, undergoing nonglioma brain surgery, or in good health (not recorded which).

The sample holds many counts of this clonotype. The J gene is TRBJ1-5, the V gene TRBV18; D gene unclear. The CDR3 has 13 residues. V was pared by 3 bases and J by 0 bases, with 3 bases between. From germline, CDR1 is KGHSH and CDR2 LQKENI. DNA for the CDR3: TGTGCCAGCTCACCCTATAGCAATCAGCCCCAGCATTTT. This codes for CASSPYSNQPQHF. Complete variable domain (other parts from reference TRBV18 and TRBJ1-5): NAGVMQNPRHLVRRRGQEARLRCSPMKGHSHVYWYRQLPEEGLKFMVYLQKENIIDESGMPKERFSAEFPKEGPSILRIQQVVRGDSAAYFCASSPYSNQPQHFGDGTRLSIL.

Comment on this clonotype: It may be a read error: a sequence one base away is much more abundant. CDR3 bases: TGTGCCAGCAGTTTAAGGGGGACAGAGACCAAGTACTTC. As protein: CASSLRGTETKYF. This chain joins TRBV27 and TRBJ2-5; 7 positions agree with TRBD1. Germline V gene data show CDR1 as MNHEY and CDR2 as SMNVEV (reference sequence). The CDR3 sequence is 13 residues long.

The chain joins TRBV11-2 to TRBJ1-3, with 9 nucleotides matching TRBD1. The CDR3 loop spans 18 amino acids. After removal of 3 bases from V and 0 bases from J, the junction contained 9 bases not matched to a gene. Germline V gene sequence: CDR1 SGHAT, CDR2 FQNNGV. DNA for the CDR3: TGTGCCAGCAGCTTCCAATCTTTGGGACAGGGCTCTGGAAACACCATATATTTT. Translating it yields CASSFQSLGQGSGNTIYF.

This clonotype was seen more than once but under ten times. The chain combines TRBV12-3 or TRBV12-4 with TRBJ2-1; 7 bases align to TRBD2. V lost 3 bases and J lost 6; bases outside the gene matches: 8. The length of the CDR3 is 15 residues. The CDR3 DNA follows: TGTGCCAGCAGTTTGACGGGACTACCCAGCAATGAGCAGTTCTTC. Amino acids: CASSLTGLPSNEQFF.

This clonotype was found many times. V gene TRBV6-2 or TRBV6-3 combines with J gene TRBJ2-7, with TRBD2 as a possible D gene (6 bases). Trimming pared 2 bases from V and 3 bases from J, leaving 14 bases between. Germline V lookup: CDR1 MNHEY, CDR2 SVGEGT. CDR3 length: 15 residues. The CDR3, as DNA: TGTGCCAGCAGTTACGAGCGTGGACTACACTACGAGCAGTACTTC. The encoded protein is CASSYERGLHYEQYF.

This clonotype was detected many times. The chain links TRBV15 to TRBJ2-7, with D tentatively TRBD1 or TRBD2 (5 bases each). V was cut by 3 bases and J by 4 bases, with 19 bases left in between. The CDR3 runs 16 residues. Germline V lookup: CDR1 LNHNV, CDR2 YYDKDF (reference sequence). The CDR3 nucleotides read TGTGCCACCAGCAGGGGACCCGCCCGGACTGGGTACGAGCAGTACTTC. Translated: CATSRGPARTGYEQYF.

This clonotype showed up many times. V and J are TRBV24-1 and TRBJ2-7, with TRBD2 matching over 7 bases. The germline V gene has CDR1 KGHDR and CDR2 SFDVKD. The CDR3 sequence is 18 residues long. The junction had 16 bases not matched to a gene; V was cut back by 4 bases and J by 2 bases. The CDR3 sequence: CATSDLLREAGRPYEQYF. DNA for the CDR3: TGTGCCACCAGTGACCTCCTCCGGGAGGCGGGGAGACCCTACGAGCAGTACTTC.